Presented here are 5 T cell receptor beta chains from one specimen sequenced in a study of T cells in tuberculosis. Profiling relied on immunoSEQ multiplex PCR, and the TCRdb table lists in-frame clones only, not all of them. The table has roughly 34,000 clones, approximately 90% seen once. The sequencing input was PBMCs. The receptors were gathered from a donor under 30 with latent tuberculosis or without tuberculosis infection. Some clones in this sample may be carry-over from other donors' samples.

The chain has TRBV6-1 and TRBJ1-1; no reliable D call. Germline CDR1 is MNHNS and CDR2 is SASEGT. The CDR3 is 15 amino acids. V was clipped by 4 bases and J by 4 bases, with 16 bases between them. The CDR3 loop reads CASSALPFSSTEAFF. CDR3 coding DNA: TGTGCCAGCAGTGCCCTACCGTTCTCGTCCACTGAAGCTTTCTTT.

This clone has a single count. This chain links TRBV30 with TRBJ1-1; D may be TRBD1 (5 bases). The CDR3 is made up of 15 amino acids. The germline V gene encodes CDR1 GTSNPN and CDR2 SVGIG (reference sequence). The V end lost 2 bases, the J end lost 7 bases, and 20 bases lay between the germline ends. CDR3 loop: CAWSRIERGAGEAFF. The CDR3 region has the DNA TGTGCCTGGAGTCGCATTGAAAGGGGAGCGGGTGAAGCTTTCTTT.

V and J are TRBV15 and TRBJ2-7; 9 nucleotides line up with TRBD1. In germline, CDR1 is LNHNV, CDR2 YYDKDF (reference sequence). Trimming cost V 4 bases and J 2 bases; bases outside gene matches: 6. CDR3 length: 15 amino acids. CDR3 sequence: CATSIRTGATYEQYF. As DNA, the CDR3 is TGTGCCACCAGCATAAGGACAGGGGCGACCTACGAGCAGTACTTC.

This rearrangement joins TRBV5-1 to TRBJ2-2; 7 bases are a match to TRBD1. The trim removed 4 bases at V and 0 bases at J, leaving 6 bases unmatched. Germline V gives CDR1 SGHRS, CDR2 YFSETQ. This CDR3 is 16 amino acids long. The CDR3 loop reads CASSLLGTANTGELFF. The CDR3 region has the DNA TGCGCCAGCAGCCTGCTCGGGACAGCGAACACCGGGGAGCTGTTTTTT.

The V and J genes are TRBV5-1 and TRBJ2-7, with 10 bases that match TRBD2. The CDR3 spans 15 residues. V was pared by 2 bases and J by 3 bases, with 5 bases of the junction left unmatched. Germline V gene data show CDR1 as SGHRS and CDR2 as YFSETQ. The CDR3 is CASSLLAGQNYEQYF. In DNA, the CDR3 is TGCGCCAGCAGCTTACTAGCGGGACAGAACTACGAGCAGTACTTC.